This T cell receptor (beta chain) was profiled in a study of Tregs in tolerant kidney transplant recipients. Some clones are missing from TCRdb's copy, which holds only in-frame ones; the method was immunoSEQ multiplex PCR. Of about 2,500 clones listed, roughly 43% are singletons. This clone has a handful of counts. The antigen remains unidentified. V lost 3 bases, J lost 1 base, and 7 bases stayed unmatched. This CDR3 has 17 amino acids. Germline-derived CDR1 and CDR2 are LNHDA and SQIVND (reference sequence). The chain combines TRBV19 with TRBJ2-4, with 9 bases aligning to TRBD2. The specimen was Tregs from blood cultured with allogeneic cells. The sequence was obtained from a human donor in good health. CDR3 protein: CASSMIGGGAAKNIQYF. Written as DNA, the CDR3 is TGTGCCAGTAGTATGATCGGCGGGGGGGCTGCCAAAAACATTCAGTACTTC.